This T cell receptor (beta chain) was observed in a study of control samples from healthy donors and cancer patients. The protocol was immunoSEQ multiplex PCR, while the TCRdb copy is restricted to in-frame clones and leaves out a portion. The sample records fewer than 20,000 clones, 82% being singletons. The TCR originated in an elderly man with head and neck cancer. Sequences were obtained from PBMCs.

The CDR3: CASSIRAGELFF. The CDR3 coding sequence is TGTGCCAGCAGCATACGGGCCGGGGAGCTGTTTTTT. The rearrangement links TRBV7-2 to TRBJ2-2; D gene unclear. Trimming removed 5 bases at V and 6 bases at J, with 7 bases between. The CDR3 sequence is 12 residues long. Germline CDR1 reads SGHTA; CDR2 reads FQGNSA.